These 16 T cell receptor beta chains share one sample of origin, sequenced in a study of beta chain features in type 1 diabetes. Study results and caveats: Significant though moderate, a shortening of TCRB CDR3s appeared in all four CD4+ subsets of Type 1 diabetes patients.

The antigens these receptors bind are not known. Investigators reverse transcribed all isolated RNA, so they sequenced expressed TCRB transcripts. Libraries were prepared by immunoSEQ multiplex PCR; TCRdb keeps only in-frame clonotypes and omits some of them. This sample carries some 640,000 clones, 11% to 15% of them seen once, and the ten largest clones take just under 0.04%. The specimen was naive CD4+ T cells from blood. The source of these receptors is a man younger than 35 with type 1 diabetes.

This clone was seen more than once but under ten times. The rearrangement joins TRBV11-3 to TRBJ2-1, with D perhaps being TRBD1 or TRBD2 (6 bases each). Per germline, CDR1 SGHNT and CDR2 YENEEA. The CDR3 has 15 residues. The V and J ends lost 5 bases and 4 bases respectively, with 15 bases between them. The CDR3 DNA reads as TGTGCCAGCAGCCACGGAGGGACAACATACAATGAGCAGTTCTTC. Amino acid sequence: CASSHGGTTYNEQFF.

The gene calls are TRBV4-1 and TRBJ1-5; D is perhaps TRBD1 (6 bases). The germline V gene encodes CDR1 MGHRA and CDR2 YSYEKL. The V end lost 4 bases, the J end lost 0 bases, and 10 bases lay between the germline ends. The CDR3 has 15 amino acids. CDR3 nucleotide sequence: TGCGCCAGCAGCCCGCAGGGGATTAGCAATCAGCCCCAGCATTTT. It codes for CASSPQGISNQPQHF.

The V and J genes are TRBV7-2 and TRBJ1-2; a possible D gene is TRBD1 (6 bases). The CDR3 contains 14 residues. CDR1 and CDR2 (germline): SGHTA, FQGNSA. Trimming shortened V by 1 base and J by 4 bases, and 10 bases separated the two germline ends. The CDR3 loop is CASSLDGGPYGYTF. For the CDR3, the DNA is TGTGCCAGCAGCTTAGACGGGGGGCCCTATGGCTACACCTTC.

The chain carries TRBV30 and TRBJ2-2; 9 bases align to TRBD1. This CDR3 comprises 16 residues. Losses at the gene ends were 6 bases for V and 2 bases for J; bases not matched to a gene: 10. Germline V gene sequence: CDR1 GTSNPN, CDR2 SVGIG (reference sequence). The CDR3 coding sequence is TGTGCCTGTCGCACCGGGGACAGGGATAACACCGGGGAGCTGTTTTTT. It codes for CACRTGDRDNTGELFF.

The J gene is TRBJ1-3, the V gene TRBV19; D is unclear. This CDR3 has 14 residues. Germline CDR1 is LNHDA and CDR2 is SQIVND (reference sequence). Deletions cut 5 bases from V and 0 bases from J, with 8 bases between. CDR3 DNA: TGTGCCAGTAGTGCCCGTCCCTCTGGAAACACCATATATTTT. Translating it yields CASSARPSGNTIYF. Drawing the rest from reference TRBV19 and TRBJ1-3, the complete variable domain is DGGITQSPKYLFRKEGQNVTLSCEQNLNHDAMYWYRQDPGQGLRLIYYSQIVNDFQKGDIAEGYSVSREKKESFPLTVTSAQKNPTAFYLCASSARPSGNTIYFGEGSWLTVV.

This clone has a handful of counts. The chain joins TRBV30 to TRBJ2-7, with D unclear. The CDR3 length is 11 residues. CDR1 and CDR2 (germline): GTSNPN, SVGIG (reference sequence). The V end lost 1 base, the J end lost 5 bases, and 6 bases lay between the germline ends. The DNA of the CDR3 is TGTGCCTGGAGTGACCGACACGAGCAGTACTTC. Translating it yields CAWSDRHEQYF. The complete variable domain, with remaining parts taken from reference TRBV30 and TRBJ2-7, reads SQTIHQWPATLVQPVGSPLSLECTVEGTSNPNLYWYRQAAGRGLQLLFYSVGIGQISSEVPQNLSASRPQDRQFILSSKKLLLSDSGFYLCAWSDRHEQYFGPGTRLTVT.

The V gene is TRBV7-2, the J gene TRBJ2-1; 8 bases map to TRBD1. The length of the CDR3 is 15 residues. Germline-derived CDR1 and CDR2 are SGHTA and FQGNSA. Trimming cost V 1 base and J 4 bases; bases outside gene matches: 3. The CDR3 loop is CASSLGTGPYNEQFF. Here the CDR3 DNA reads TGTGCCAGCAGCTTAGGGACAGGGCCTTACAATGAGCAGTTCTTC.

In its sample, this clone was seen a few times. The rearrangement links TRBV28 to TRBJ2-7; TRBD1 matches at 7 bases. The CDR3 totals 15 residues. The trim removed 4 bases at V and 4 bases at J, leaving 10 bases unmatched. Looked up from germline, CDR1 is MDHEN and CDR2 is SYDVKM. CDR3 nucleotide sequence: TGTGCCAGCAGTTATAGCCAAGGGGGCAGGTACGAGCAGTACTTC. It is translated as CASSYSQGGRYEQYF.

The chain recombines TRBV28 with TRBJ2-3; D possibly matches TRBD1 or TRBD2 (5 bases each). V was trimmed by 3 bases and J by 1 base, leaving 11 bases between them. CDR1 and CDR2 from the germline V gene are MDHEN and SYDVKM. There are 15 residues in the CDR3. The CDR3 DNA sequence: TGTGCCAGCAGTTTGTGGGGGATGCGCACAGATACGCAGTATTTT. This translates into CASSLWGMRTDTQYF.

This chain links TRBV4-2 with TRBJ1-1; 7 bases map to TRBD1. V shed 4 bases, J shed 5 bases, and the junction held 25 bases outside the gene matches. The CDR3 consists of 20 residues. CDR1 LGHNA and CDR2 YNFKEQ come from the germline V gene. CDR3 nucleotides: TGTGCCAGCAGCCGAGACCCACGACAGGGTAAATTCGGTCTCGGGACTGAAGCTTTCTTT. This encodes CASSRDPRQGKFGLGTEAFF.

This clone was seen a handful of times. The chain recombines TRBV5-1 with TRBJ2-1; D possibly corresponds to TRBD1 (5 bases). Germline V gene lookup returns CDR1 SGHRS and CDR2 YFSETQ. V lost 4 bases and J 6 bases, leaving 14 bases between the germline ends. The CDR3 contains 14 residues. CDR3 bases: TGCGCCAGCAGCCCCCAGGGCAGATTCAATGAGCAGTTCTTC. This sequence encodes CASSPQGRFNEQFF.

This chain links TRBV2 with TRBJ1-2; TRBD1 agrees at 7 bases. Germline values: CDR1 SNHLY, CDR2 FYNNEI. There are 14 residues in the CDR3. With V trimmed by 1 base and J by 7 bases, 6 bases remained unmatched. The CDR3 protein is CASSEGKGATGYTF. CDR3 DNA sequence: TGTGCCAGCAGTGAAGGAAAGGGGGCTACTGGCTACACCTTC. The full variable domain, its missing parts supplied by reference TRBV2 and TRBJ1-2, is EPEVTQTPSHQVTQMGQEVILRCVPISNHLYFYWYRQILGQKVEFLVSFYNNEISEKSEIFDDQFSVERPDGSNFTLKIRSTKLEDSAMYFCASSEGKGATGYTFGSGTRLTVV.

The table lists this clone with a few counts. The J gene is TRBJ1-1, the V gene TRBV7-9; no clear D gene. Germline loops: CDR1 SEHNR, CDR2 FQNEAQ (reference sequence). The CDR3 length is 14 residues. The V gene lost 6 bases and the J gene lost 4 bases, with 15 bases spanning the gap. The CDR3 DNA is TGTGCCAGCAGTTGGACCGACTGGGGCACTGAAGCTTTCTTT. Translating gives CASSWTDWGTEAFF.

The chain has TRBV6-4 and TRBJ2-6, with TRBD1 as a possible D gene (6 bases). The CDR3 sequence is 16 residues long. Germline-derived CDR1 and CDR2 are MRHNA and SNTAGT. The V end lost 3 bases, the J end lost 2 bases, and 11 bases lay between the germline ends. The CDR3 nucleotides read TGTGCCAGCAGTGAGGTAGCAGGGGCTGGGGCCAACGTCCTGACTTTC. Its protein product is CASSEVAGAGANVLTF.

J is TRBJ1-1 and V is TRBV9, with D possibly being TRBD1 (5 bases). Germline V gives CDR1 SGDLS, CDR2 YYNGEE. The V end lost 1 base, the J end lost 3 bases, and 10 bases lay between the germline ends. This CDR3 region has 14 residues. The CDR3 reads CASSVFGGDTEAFF. CDR3 DNA: TGTGCCAGCAGCGTATTCGGGGGAGACACTGAAGCTTTCTTT.

This clone was counted between two and nine times. Germline is not matched at one junction end, which may reflect a read error. The chain joins TRBV11-2 to TRBJ1-1, with D maybe TRBD1 (5 bases). The CDR3 sequence is 12 residues long. The germline V gene has CDR1 SGHAT and CDR2 FQNNGV. The chain's CDR3 is CASSPRAPGLIF. In DNA form, the CDR3 reads TGTGCCAGCAGCCCCCGGGCCCCGGGACTTATCTTT.